This T cell receptor beta chain was identified in a study of OX40 agonist ivuxolimab in advanced cancers. Study summary: With ivuxolimab, an agonistic anti-OX40 (CD134) antibody, patients were treated. Of mixed ages from about 20 to 90 and averaging around 60 years, the group was over 80% male. The study's findings and limits: Normalized T-cell clonal expansion was also low in some nonresponders.

Germline V CDR1 and CDR2: MNHNS, SASEGT. Trimming cost V 2 bases and J 2 bases; bases outside gene matches: 6. This CDR3 has 15 amino acids. Note on this clone: Its target is unknown.

Patients who had autoimmune disease history or got systemic immunosuppression were left out. The protocol was immunoSEQ multiplex PCR, while the TCRdb copy is restricted to in-frame clones and leaves out a portion. The sample has approximately 76,000 clones, 93% seen once. Sequencing used CD4+ or CD8+ T cells sorted from blood, obtained in a trial of the OX40 agonist ivuxolimab. The V call is TRBV6-1, the J call TRBJ2-7; 7 bases map to TRBD1. This TCR came from an adult with an advanced solid tumor such as melanoma, head and neck, liver or kidney cancer. The CDR3 sequence is CASSERATGTYEQYF. DNA for the CDR3: TGTGCCAGCAGTGAAAGAGCGACAGGGACCTACGAGCAGTACTTC.